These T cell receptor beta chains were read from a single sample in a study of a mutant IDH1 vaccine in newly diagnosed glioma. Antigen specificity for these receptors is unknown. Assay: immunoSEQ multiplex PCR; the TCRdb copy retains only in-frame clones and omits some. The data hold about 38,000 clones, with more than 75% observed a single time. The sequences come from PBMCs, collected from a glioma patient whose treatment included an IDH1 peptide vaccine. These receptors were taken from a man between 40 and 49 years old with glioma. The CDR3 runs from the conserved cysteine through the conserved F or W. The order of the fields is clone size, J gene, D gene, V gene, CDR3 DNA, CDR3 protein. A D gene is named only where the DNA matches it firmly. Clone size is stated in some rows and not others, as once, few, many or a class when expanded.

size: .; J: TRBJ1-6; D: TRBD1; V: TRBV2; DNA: TGTGCCAGCAGGAGGACCGGGACAGGGAGTTCACCCCTCCACTTT; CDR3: CASRRTGTGSSPLHF
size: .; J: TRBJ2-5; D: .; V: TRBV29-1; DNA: TGCAGCGTGGAGCGGCGGGTAGAGACCCAGTACTTC; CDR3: CSVERRVETQYF
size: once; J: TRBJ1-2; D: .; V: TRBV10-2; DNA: TGCGCCAGCAAGGAATTTGACTATGGCTACACCTTC; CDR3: CASKEFDYGYTF
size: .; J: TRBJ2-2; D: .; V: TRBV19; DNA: TGTGCCAGTAGTCTGGGTCCGAACACCGGGGAGCTGTTTTTT; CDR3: CASSLGPNTGELFF
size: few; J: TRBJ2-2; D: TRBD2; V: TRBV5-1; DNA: TGCGCCAGCAGCCTATTAGCGGGGGGGCTTGGCGCCGGGGAGCTGTTTTTT; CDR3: CASSLLAGGLGAGELFF
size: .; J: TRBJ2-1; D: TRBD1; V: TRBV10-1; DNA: TGCGCCAGTGCTCTGACAGGGGATCGCAATGAGCAGTTCTTC; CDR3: CASALTGDRNEQFF
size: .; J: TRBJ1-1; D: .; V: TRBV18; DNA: TGTGCCAGCTCACCAGGTGCCGGAGTGAACACTGAAGCTTTCTTT; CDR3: CASSPGAGVNTEAFF
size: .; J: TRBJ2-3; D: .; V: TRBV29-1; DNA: TGCAGCGTATGTCGGCTGAGCACAGATACGCAGTATTTT; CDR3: CSVCRLSTDTQYF
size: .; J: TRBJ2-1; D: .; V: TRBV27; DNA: TGTGCCAGCAGTTTTACGTGGAGGGATGAGCAGTTCTTC; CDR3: CASSFTWRDEQFF
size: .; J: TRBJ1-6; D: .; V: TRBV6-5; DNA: TGTGCCAGCAGATCAGGGGTTTCACCCCTCCACTTT; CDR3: CASRSGVSPLHF
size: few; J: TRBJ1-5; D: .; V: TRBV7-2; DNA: TGTGCCAGCAGCTTTACAGGACTCAATCAGCCCCAGCATTTT; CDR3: CASSFTGLNQPQHF
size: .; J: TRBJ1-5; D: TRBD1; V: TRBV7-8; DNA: TGTGCCAGCAGCTCCCAGGGGGTGTGGGGTCAGCCCCAGCATTTT; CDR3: CASSSQGVWGQPQHF
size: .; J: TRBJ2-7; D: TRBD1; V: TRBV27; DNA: TGTGCCAGCAGAAAGACAGGGGGAGTGAGCGAGCAGTACTTC; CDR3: CASRKTGGVSEQYF
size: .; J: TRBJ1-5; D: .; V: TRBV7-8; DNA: TGTGCCAGCAGCTTAGATAGCAATCAGCCCCAGCATTTT; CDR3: CASSLDSNQPQHF
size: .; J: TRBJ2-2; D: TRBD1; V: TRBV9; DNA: TGTGCCAGCAGCCCGGGACAGGTCTCCGGGGAGCTGTTTTTT; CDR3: CASSPGQVSGELFF
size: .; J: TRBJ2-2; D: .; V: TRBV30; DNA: TGTGCCTGGAGCGCCGGGGAGTTGAACACCGGGGAGCTGTTTTTT; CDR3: CAWSAGELNTGELFF
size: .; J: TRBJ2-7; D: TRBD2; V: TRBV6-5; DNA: TGTGCCAGCAGACTAGCGGGGAACCACGAGCAGTACTTC; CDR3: CASRLAGNHEQYF
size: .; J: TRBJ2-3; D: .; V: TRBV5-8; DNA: TGTGCCACCCACCGGGCCGGCACAGATACGCAGTATTTT; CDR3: CATHRAGTDTQYF
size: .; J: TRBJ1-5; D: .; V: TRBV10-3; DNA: TGTGCCACCTCGACAGACCTTAGCAATCAGCCCCAGCATTTT; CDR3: CATSTDLSNQPQHF
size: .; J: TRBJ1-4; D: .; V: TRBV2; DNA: TGTGCCAGCAGAGGGACGGCAAGCGAAAAACTGTTTTTT; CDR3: CASRGTASEKLFF
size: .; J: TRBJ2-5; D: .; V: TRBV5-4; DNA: TGTGCCAGCAGCTTAGGAGGGCCTGGGCGGACCCAGTACTTC; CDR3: CASSLGGPGRTQYF
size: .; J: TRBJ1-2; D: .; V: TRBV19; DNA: TGTGCCAGTAGTTCAGAGAGGACAGCATATGGCTACACCTTC; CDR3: CASSSERTAYGYTF
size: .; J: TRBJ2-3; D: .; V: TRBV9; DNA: TGTGCCAGCAGCCCAATCGGTGTGCCCACAGATACGCAGTATTTT; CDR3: CASSPIGVPTDTQYF
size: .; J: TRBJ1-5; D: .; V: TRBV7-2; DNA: TGTGCCAGCAGCCAAAACAATCAGCCCCAGCATTTT; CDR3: CASSQNNQPQHF
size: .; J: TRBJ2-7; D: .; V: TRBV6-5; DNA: TGTGCCAGCAGTTACTCGAGTGTTGTTCTTACCTACGAGCAGTACTTC; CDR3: CASSYSSVVLTYEQYF
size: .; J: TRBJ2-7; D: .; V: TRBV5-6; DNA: TGTGCCAGCAGCTCGGGACTTAGCAGGGACGAGCAGTACTTC; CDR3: CASSSGLSRDEQYF
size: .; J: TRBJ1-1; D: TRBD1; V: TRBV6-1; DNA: TGTGCCAGCAGTGAATCAAGGGGGCGGTACACTGAAGCTTTCTTT; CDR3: CASSESRGRYTEAFF
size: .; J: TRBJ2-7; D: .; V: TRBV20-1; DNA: TGCAGTGCTAGAGTGGCGCGGGAGCAGTACTTC; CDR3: CSARVAREQYF
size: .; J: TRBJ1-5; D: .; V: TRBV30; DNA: TGTGCCTGGGGACTTAGCAATCAGCCCCAGCATTTT; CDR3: CAWGLSNQPQHF
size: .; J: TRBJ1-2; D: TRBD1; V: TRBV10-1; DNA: TGCGCCAGCATCGAGGCCGGGGACAGGGGAAGCTATGGCTACACCTTC; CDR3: CASIEAGDRGSYGYTF
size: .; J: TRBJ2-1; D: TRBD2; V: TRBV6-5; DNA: TGTGCCAGCAGTTACTCGAGGACTAGTATTGAGCAGTTCTTC; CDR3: CASSYSRTSIEQFF
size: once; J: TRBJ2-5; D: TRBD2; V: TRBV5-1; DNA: TGCGCCACCCGACTCGGTCCTAGCGGGGGACAAGAGACCCAGTACTTC; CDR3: CATRLGPSGGQETQYF
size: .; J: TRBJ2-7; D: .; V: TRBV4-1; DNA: TGCGCCAGCAGCCAAGATAGCAGGGTATTCCACGAGCAGTACTTC; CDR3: CASSQDSRVFHEQYF
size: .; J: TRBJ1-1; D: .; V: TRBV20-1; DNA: TGCAGTGCTAGGTACGCGTCTGAAGCTTTCTTT; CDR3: CSARYASEAFF
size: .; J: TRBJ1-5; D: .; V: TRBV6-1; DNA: TGTGCCAGCGCTCGGACAGCAATCAATCAGCCCCAGCATTTT; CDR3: CASARTAINQPQHF
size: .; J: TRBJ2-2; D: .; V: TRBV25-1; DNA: TGTGCCAGCAGTCCCCCCCAGGGGCCGTACACCGGGGAGCTGTTTTTT; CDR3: CASSPPQGPYTGELFF
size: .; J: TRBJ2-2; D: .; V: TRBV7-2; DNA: TGTGCCAGCAGCACCTTCACCGGGGAGCTGTTTTTT; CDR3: CASSTFTGELFF
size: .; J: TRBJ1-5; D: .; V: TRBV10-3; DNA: TGTGCCATCAGTGCTCTAAGAAGTCAGCCCCAGCATTTT; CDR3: CAISALRSQPQHF
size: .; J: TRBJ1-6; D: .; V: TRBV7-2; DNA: TGTGCCAGCAGCCGATACCCGGACTCACCCCTCCACTTT; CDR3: CASSRYPDSPLHF
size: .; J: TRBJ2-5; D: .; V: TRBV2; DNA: TGTGCCAGCAGGGTAACTCAGACCGAGACCCAGTACTTC; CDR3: CASRVTQTETQYF
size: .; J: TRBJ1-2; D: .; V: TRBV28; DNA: TGTGCCAGCAGTTCCTCATCAGGGGCCCACTATGGCTACACCTTC; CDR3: CASSSSSGAHYGYTF
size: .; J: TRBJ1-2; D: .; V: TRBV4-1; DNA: TGCGCCAGCACCCCCACCACAGCCTTCTATGGCTACACCTTC; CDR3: CASTPTTAFYGYTF
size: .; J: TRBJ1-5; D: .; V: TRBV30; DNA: TGTGCCTGGAGTCTGGGGACCTTAAGGAATCAGCCCCAGCATTTT; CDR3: CAWSLGTLRNQPQHF
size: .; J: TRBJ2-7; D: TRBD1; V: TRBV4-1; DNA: TGCGCCAGCAGCCAAGGGCCCCGGACAGGGGACTACGAGCAGTACTTC; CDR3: CASSQGPRTGDYEQYF
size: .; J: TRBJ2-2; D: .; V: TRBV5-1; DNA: TGCGCCAGCACACCCGGGACAACGAACACCGGGGAGCTGTTTTTT; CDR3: CASTPGTTNTGELFF
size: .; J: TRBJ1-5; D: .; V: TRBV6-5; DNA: TGTGCCAGCAGTTACGGACAATGGAATCAGCCCCAGCATTTT; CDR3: CASSYGQWNQPQHF
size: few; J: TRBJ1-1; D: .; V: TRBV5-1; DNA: TGCGCCAGCAGCTTGGGGGGGACACTTAACACTGAAGCTTTCTTT; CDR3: CASSLGGTLNTEAFF
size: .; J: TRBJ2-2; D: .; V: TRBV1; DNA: TGCACCAGCAGCCAAGGGCTCTCGGGACAGGGGAACACCGGGGAGCTGTTTTTT; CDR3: CTSSQGLSGQGNTGELFF
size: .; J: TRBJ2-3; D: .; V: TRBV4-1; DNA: TGCGCCAGCAGCCACCCCCCCCGAGACAAAAGCACAGATACGCAGTATTTT; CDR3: CASSHPPRDKSTDTQYF
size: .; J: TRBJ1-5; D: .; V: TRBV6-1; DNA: TGTGCCAGCACCCAGGGGTTCGGTAGCAATCAGCCCCAGCATTTT; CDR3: CASTQGFGSNQPQHF
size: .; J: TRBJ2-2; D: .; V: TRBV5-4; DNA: TGTGCCAGCAGCGGGGCCGGCGGGGAGCTGTTTTTT; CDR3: CASSGAGGELFF
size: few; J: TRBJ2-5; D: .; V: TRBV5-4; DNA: TGTGCCAGCAGCTTGGAGGGCAGGGTCGAGACCCAGTACTTC; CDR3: CASSLEGRVETQYF
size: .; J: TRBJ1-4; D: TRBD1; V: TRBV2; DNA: TGTGCCAGCAGCGGAACAGGGGGGAATGAAAAACTGTTTTTT; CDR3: CASSGTGGNEKLFF
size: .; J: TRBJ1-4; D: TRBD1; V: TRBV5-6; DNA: TGTGCCAGCAGCTTGGGTCCCCCGGCCGGACAGGGGGGTGAAAAACTGTTTTTT; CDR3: CASSLGPPAGQGGEKLFF
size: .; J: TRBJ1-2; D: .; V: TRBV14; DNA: TGTGCCAGCGGCCCTGGTCCCGGGACCGTACGCTTC; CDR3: CASGPGPGTVRF
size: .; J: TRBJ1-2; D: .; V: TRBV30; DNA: TGTGCCTGGAGACTACAGGGAGGTAATGGCTACACCTTC; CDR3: CAWRLQGGNGYTF
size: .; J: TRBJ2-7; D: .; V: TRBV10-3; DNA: TGTGCCATCAGAGTGAGGGGGGCTGAAGAGCAGTACTTC; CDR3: CAIRVRGAEEQYF
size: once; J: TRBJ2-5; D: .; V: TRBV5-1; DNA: TGCGCCAGCAGGCCCACTGGGGCAGCAGAGACCCAGTACTTC; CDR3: CASRPTGAAETQYF
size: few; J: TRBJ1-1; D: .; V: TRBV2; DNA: TGTGCCAGCAGTGGACAGCCGAACACTGAAGCTTTCTTT; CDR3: CASSGQPNTEAFF
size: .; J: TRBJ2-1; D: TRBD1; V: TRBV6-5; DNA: TGTGCCAGCAGGGGAAGCGGGACAGGGTACAATGAGCAGTTCTTC; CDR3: CASRGSGTGYNEQFF